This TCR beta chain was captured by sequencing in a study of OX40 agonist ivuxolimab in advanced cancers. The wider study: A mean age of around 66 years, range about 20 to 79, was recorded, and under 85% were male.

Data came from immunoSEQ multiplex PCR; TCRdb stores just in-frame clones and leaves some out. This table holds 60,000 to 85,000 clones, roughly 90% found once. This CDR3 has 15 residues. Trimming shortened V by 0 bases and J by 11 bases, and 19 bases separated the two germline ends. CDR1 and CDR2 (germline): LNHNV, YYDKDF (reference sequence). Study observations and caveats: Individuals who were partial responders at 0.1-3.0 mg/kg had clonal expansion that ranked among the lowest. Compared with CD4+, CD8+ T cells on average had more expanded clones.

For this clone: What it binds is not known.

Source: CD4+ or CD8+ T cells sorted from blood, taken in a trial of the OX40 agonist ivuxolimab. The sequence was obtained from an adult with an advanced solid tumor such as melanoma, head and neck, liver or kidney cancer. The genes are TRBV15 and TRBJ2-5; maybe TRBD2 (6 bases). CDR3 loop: CATSRDWGLTRPQYF. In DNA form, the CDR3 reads TGTGCCACCAGCAGAGATTGGGGACTGACTCGACCGCAGTACTTC.